Listed here are 26 T cell receptor beta chains from one sample, sequenced in a study of cytomegalovirus exposure and HLA in healthy donors. The PCR used 60 Vbeta and 13 Jbeta primers. Generated by immunoSEQ multiplex PCR, the TCRdb table keeps only in-frame clones and is missing some. Of around 110,000 clones in the sample, 70% to 80% were seen once. Sequences were obtained from PBMCs. All receptors derive from a woman under 30 in good health and CMV-seronegative.

The chain employs TRBV5-6 and TRBJ1-5; 7 bases align to TRBD1. The CDR3 covers 16 residues. Trimming cost V 0 bases and J 5 bases; bases outside gene matches: 8. Looked up from germline, CDR1 is SGHDT and CDR2 is YYEEEE. CDR3 sequence (DNA): TGTGCCAGCAGCTTGGCCCAACAGGGGCCCTATCAGCCCCAGCATTTT. Translation gives CASSLAQQGPYQPQHF.

This rearrangement joins TRBV6-5 to TRBJ2-3; D perhaps matches TRBD2 (6 bases). There are 13 residues in the CDR3. Germline loops: CDR1 MNHEY, CDR2 SVGAGI. With 4 bases removed from V and 6 bases from J, the gap between germline ends came to 11 bases. This chain's CDR3 is CASSWGDEDTQYF. DNA for the CDR3: TGTGCCAGCAGTTGGGGGGACGAGGATACGCAGTATTTT.

The chain combines TRBV6-4 with TRBJ2-3, with D perhaps matching TRBD1 (5 bases). CDR1 and CDR2 (germline): MRHNA, SNTAGT. This CDR3 has 14 amino acids. With 2 bases removed from V and 6 bases from J, the gap between germline ends came to 12 bases. The CDR3 nucleotides read TGTGCCAGCAGTGACAGGGGTCTAGTGGATACGCAGTATTTT. It translates to CASSDRGLVDTQYF.

This clone turned up a few times. This rearrangement joins TRBV6-4 to TRBJ1-5; possibly TRBD1 for D (6 bases). The CDR3 totals 16 residues. Germline V gives CDR1 MRHNA, CDR2 SNTAGT. CDR3 nucleotides: TGTCCACCACAGGGCACTAGGGTCCCTAGCAATCAGCCCCAGCATTTT. This codes for CPPQGTRVPSNQPQHF.

Only a few counts were recorded for this clone. This sequence joins TRBV6-5 and TRBJ1-4; no reliable D call. This CDR3 region has 15 residues. Per the germline V gene, CDR1 is MNHEY and CDR2 is SVGAGI. With 5 bases removed from V and 7 bases from J, the gap between germline ends came to 17 bases. CDR3 nucleotides: TGTGCCAGCAGTCCCGCGGGTCACCTTTCTGAAAAACTGTTTTTT. Translating gives CASSPAGHLSEKLFF.

The rearrangement uses TRBV30 and TRBJ1-4, with D perhaps TRBD1 (5 bases). The CDR3 has 15 amino acids. CDR1 GTSNPN and CDR2 SVGIG come from the germline V gene (reference sequence). V lost 0 bases, J lost 5 bases, and 13 bases lay in between. Here the CDR3 reads CAWSVLGQENEKLFF. The CDR3 DNA sequence: TGTGCCTGGAGTGTACTGGGGCAGGAGAATGAAAAACTGTTTTTT.

Remarks on this clone: This CDR3 is also generated by other DNA sequences in the sample. V is TRBV29-1 and J is TRBJ1-2; D remains unclear. Germline CDR1 is SQVTM and CDR2 is ANQGSEA. The CDR3 is made up of 13 amino acids. Trimming cost V 2 bases and J 1 base, with 8 bases left between them. The CDR3 region is CSVETGSNYGYTF. CDR3 DNA: TGCAGCGTTGAAACCGGGAGTAACTATGGCTACACCTTC. Variable domain in full (rest from reference TRBV29-1 and TRBJ1-2): SAVISQKPSRDICQRGTSLTIQCQVDSQVTMMFWYRQQPGQSLTLIATANQGSEATYESGFVIDKFPISRPNLTFSTLTVSNMSPEDSSIYLCSVETGSNYGYTFGSGTRLTVV.

V gene TRBV7-6 combines with J gene TRBJ1-1, with D hard to call. Germline CDR1 SGHVS, CDR2 FNYEAQ. The CDR3 runs to 17 residues. Trimming took 1 base from V and 0 from J, leaving 15 bases between them. The CDR3 region has the DNA TGTGCCAGCAGCTTAGAATCCTTTCGTCTTATGAACACTGAAGCTTTCTTT. It is translated as CASSLESFRLMNTEAFF. The whole variable domain, filled in from reference TRBV7-6 and TRBJ1-1, reads GAGVSQSPRYKVTKRGQDVALRCDPISGHVSLYWYRQALGQGPEFLTYFNYEAQQDKSGLPNDRFSAERPEGSISTLTIQRTEQRDSAMYRCASSLESFRLMNTEAFFGQGTRLTVV.

This chain joins TRBV4-2 and TRBJ2-7; 9 bases map to TRBD1. This CDR3 comprises 17 residues. The J segment lost 3 bases and the V segment lost 4 bases, leaving 13 bases of the junction unmatched. The germline gives CDR1 LGHNA, CDR2 YNFKEQ. The CDR3 loop reads CASSRGGTGTGNYEQYF. The DNA for the CDR3 is TGTGCCAGCAGCCGGGGTGGCACCGGGACAGGGAACTACGAGCAGTACTTC.

The genes are TRBV5-1 and TRBJ1-1; 7 bases match TRBD1. Germline loops: CDR1 SGHRS, CDR2 YFSETQ. The CDR3 sequence is 15 residues long. Trimming took 4 bases from V and 3 from J; bases not matched to a gene: 9. The CDR3 DNA is TGCGCCAGCAGCGTTACTCCGGGACAGTACACTGAAGCTTTCTTT. This gives the protein CASSVTPGQYTEAFF.

This chain links TRBV4-1 with TRBJ2-7; TRBD1 matches at 8 bases. Trimming at V came to 4 bases and at J to 3 bases, leaving 5 bases not matched to a gene. Germline V gene lookup returns CDR1 MGHRA and CDR2 YSYEKL. The CDR3 sequence is 14 residues long. Written as DNA, the CDR3 is TGCGCCAGCAGCCTCCGGGACAGGAGCTACGAGCAGTACTTC. Translating gives CASSLRDRSYEQYF.

This chain joins TRBV5-4 and TRBJ2-1, with a weak D call TRBD1 (5 bases). Per the germline V gene, CDR1 is SGHNT and CDR2 is YYREEE (reference sequence). V dropped 3 bases and J dropped 1 base, with 11 bases sitting between them. There are 15 residues in the CDR3. CDR3 region: CASSSTASSYNEQFF. CDR3 coding DNA: TGTGCCAGCAGCTCGACAGCCTCGTCCTACAATGAGCAGTTCTTC.

The DNA for the CDR3 is TGCGCCAGCAGCTCGGACACCAGTGAAGCTTTCTTT. Protein product: CASSSDTSEAFF. The chain is built from TRBV5-1 and TRBJ1-1, with D possibly being TRBD1 (5 bases). Germline V gives CDR1 SGHRS, CDR2 YFSETQ. The CDR3 contains 12 residues. V lost 3 bases, J lost 7 bases, and 10 bases lay in between. Using reference TRBV5-1 and TRBJ1-1 for the parts outside the CDR3, the full variable domain is KAGVTQTPRYLIKTRGQQVTLSCSPISGHRSVSWYQQTPGQGLQFLFEYFSETQRNKGNFPGRFSGRQFSNSRSEMNVSTLELGDSALYLCASSSDTSEAFFGQGTRLTVV.

The rearrangement joins TRBV11-3 to TRBJ1-1, with 7 nucleotides matching TRBD1. J lost 1 base, V lost 6 bases, and 5 bases had no gene match. Germline loops: CDR1 SGHNT, CDR2 YENEEA. CDR3 size: 14 residues. The DNA for the CDR3 is TGTGCCAGCAGTAAGAACAGGGGGAACACTGAAGCTTTCTTT. Protein product: CASSKNRGNTEAFF.

In this sample, this clone turned up once. Other DNA sequences from this sample encode an identical CDR3 as well. This chain connects TRBV9 to TRBJ1-6; D unresolved. Per germline, CDR1 SGDLS and CDR2 YYNGEE. This CDR3 has 15 residues. Trimming cost V 2 bases and J 0 bases, with 6 bases left between them. CDR3 sequence (DNA): TGTGCCAGCAGCGTGGGGAGCTCCTATAATTCACCCCTCCACTTT. This gives the protein CASSVGSSYNSPLHF.

This chain connects TRBV6-4 to TRBJ1-1, with unresolved D. Germline values: CDR1 MRHNA, CDR2 SNTAGT. The V end was cut by 5 bases, the J end by 6 bases, with 10 bases between. The CDR3 is 12 amino acids. CDR3 amino acids: CASSKTSAEAFF. Here the CDR3 DNA reads TGTGCCAGCAGTAAGACTTCTGCTGAAGCTTTCTTT.

The CDR3 region is CASSPSGGATEAFF. CDR3 nucleotide sequence: TGTGCCAGCAGCCCTAGCGGGGGGGCCACTGAAGCTTTCTTT. The J gene is TRBJ1-1, the V gene TRBV7-6; TRBD1 might be the D (6 bases). Trimming pared 5 bases from V and 4 bases from J, leaving 14 bases between. Germline-derived CDR1 and CDR2 are SGHVS and FNYEAQ. The CDR3 loop spans 14 amino acids.

V and J are TRBV5-4 and TRBJ2-7; the match to TRBD2 covers 9 bases. The CDR3 is 15 amino acids. Germline CDR1 SGHNT, CDR2 YYREEE (reference sequence). The J segment lost 3 bases and the V segment lost 3 bases, leaving 7 bases of the junction unmatched. The CDR3 spells CASSSGTSFFYEQYF. For the CDR3, the DNA is TGTGCCAGCAGCTCCGGGACTAGCTTTTTCTACGAGCAGTACTTC.

The chain employs TRBV30 and TRBJ2-3; D is possibly TRBD2 (5 bases). The CDR3 sequence is 16 residues long. Germline V gene data show CDR1 as GTSNPN and CDR2 as SVGIG (reference sequence). The V gene lost 4 bases and the J gene lost 3 bases, with 20 bases spanning the gap. CDR3 amino acids: CAWTPPGPRRTDTQYF. CDR3 DNA sequence: TGTGCCTGGACCCCGCCGGGCCCACGGAGGACAGATACGCAGTATTTT.

The V gene is TRBV19, the J gene TRBJ1-1, with 10 bases matching TRBD1. V gave up 5 bases and J gave up 4 bases; unmatched junction bases: 1. The germline V gene encodes CDR1 LNHDA and CDR2 SQIVND (reference sequence). This CDR3 region has 13 residues. The CDR3 nucleotides read TGTGCCAGTAGTGACAGGGGGCCCACTGAAGCTTTCTTT. Translated, it gives CASSDRGPTEAFF.

The chain is built from TRBV30 and TRBJ2-7; D uncertain. Between the trimmed V and J ends, which lost 4 bases and 1 base, there was a span of 14 bases. This CDR3 is 14 amino acids long. Germline V lookup: CDR1 GTSNPN, CDR2 SVGIG (reference sequence). DNA for the CDR3: TGTGCCTGGACGCCTCCCGGCAGGTCCTACGAGCAGTACTTC. Amino acid sequence: CAWTPPGRSYEQYF.

The chain employs TRBV2 and TRBJ2-2; D remains ambiguous. CDR1 and CDR2 (germline): SNHLY, FYNNEI. The germline V and J ends were trimmed by 5 bases and 5 bases, with 9 bases remaining between them. The CDR3 consists of 13 residues. The CDR3 coding sequence is TGTGCCAGCAGTTTTAGTCCTACCGGGGAGCTGTTTTTT. Translating gives CASSFSPTGELFF.

V and J are TRBV6-1 and TRBJ2-7, with TRBD1 as a possible D gene (7 bases). The germline V gene encodes CDR1 MNHNS and CDR2 SASEGT. Trimming cost V 4 bases and J 0 bases, with 16 bases left between them. This CDR3 spans 16 amino acids. The CDR3 is CASSAEGTAISYEQYF. In DNA, the CDR3 is TGTGCCAGCAGTGCGGAGGGGACAGCAATCTCCTACGAGCAGTACTTC.

The chain has TRBV29-1 and TRBJ1-4, with D possibly being TRBD1 (5 bases). Germline V gives CDR1 SQVTM, CDR2 ANQGSEA. Trimming left V 0 bases short and J 7 bases short, with 18 bases between. The CDR3 spans 16 residues. CDR3 in amino acids: CSVEDTSPGLSEKLFF. Here the CDR3 DNA reads TGCAGCGTTGAAGATACTAGTCCGGGACTCAGTGAAAAACTGTTTTTT.

About this clone itself: Within the sample, other DNA sequences also encode this same CDR3. The V and J genes are TRBV7-3 and TRBJ1-1; 7 nucleotides match TRBD1. The V gene's germline CDR1 is SGHTA and CDR2 FQGTGA. V gave up 4 bases and J gave up 4 bases; unmatched junction bases: 3. This CDR3 has 13 residues. This chain's CDR3 is CASSSQGGTEAFF. CDR3 DNA: TGTGCCAGCAGCTCCCAGGGGGGCACTGAAGCTTTCTTT.

J is TRBJ2-7 and V is TRBV7-9; D remains unclear. Germline CDR1 is SEHNR and CDR2 is FQNEAQ (reference sequence). The CDR3 runs 13 residues. The V end was cut by 3 bases, the J end by 4 bases, with 10 bases between. The CDR3 bases are TGTGCCAGCAGCTTTGAGAATTTATACGAGCAGTACTTC. Protein sequence: CASSFENLYEQYF.